This passage covers 27 T cell receptor beta chains from one sample sequenced in a study of T cells in localized non-small cell lung cancer (dated by TCRdb to 2020 to 2021). The library was made by the immunoSEQ multiplex PCR assay. TCRdb mirrors the immuneACCESS table, restricted to in-frame sequences. Some clones are absent from its copies; in checked studies, under half trace to an unresolved V gene, and the reason for the others is unknown. Counted in this sample were approximately 140,000 clones; more than 70% of them appeared once. The leading ten clones occupy about 1.5% of the sample. This sample comprised peripheral blood, obtained before any cancer treatment. These TCRs come from a female donor older than 55 with stage I lung adenocarcinoma.

This chain's CDR3 is CASRLKERLTVEAGYTF. The DNA for the CDR3 is TGTGCCAGCAGACTAAAGGAACGCCTGACGGTTGAAGCCGGCTACACCTTC. The chain employs TRBV28 and TRBJ1-2; D not certain. Germline V gene lookup returns CDR1 MDHEN and CDR2 SYDVKM. CDR3 length equals 17 residues. V was pared by 6 bases and J by 8 bases, with 28 bases between.

The chain combines TRBV15 with TRBJ1-2, with 7 bases fitting TRBD1. V lost 5 bases to trimming and J lost 2 bases; unmatched junction nucleotides: 11. This CDR3 region has 16 residues. In germline, CDR1 is LNHNV, CDR2 YYDKDF (reference sequence). Here the CDR3 reads CATSEYGTAENYGYTF. As DNA, the CDR3 is TGTGCCACCAGCGAGTACGGGACAGCAGAAAACTATGGCTACACCTTC.

This clone turned up a few times. In nucleotides, the CDR3 is TGTGCCAGCAGCATGACTAGCGGGAGATTTAGTGAGCAGTTCTTC. Protein: CASSMTSGRFSEQFF. V is TRBV5-4 and J is TRBJ2-1; the match to TRBD2 covers 12 bases. CDR3 length: 15 residues. The germline CDR1 and CDR2 sequences are SGHNT and YYREEE (reference sequence). Losses at the gene ends were 4 bases for V and 9 bases for J; bases not matched to a gene: 8.

This clone was seen only once. The gene calls are TRBV20-1 and TRBJ2-1; D unclear. This CDR3 is 11 amino acids long. Germline V gives CDR1 DFQATT, CDR2 SNEGSKA (reference sequence). Trimming cost V 3 bases and J 5 bases, with 5 bases left between them. The CDR3 coding sequence is TGCAGTGCTAGTCACCACAATGAGCAGTTCTTC. This gives the protein CSASHHNEQFF.

This chain links TRBV7-9 with TRBJ1-2, with D unresolved. Trimming stripped 5 bases from V and 7 bases from J, with 17 bases between. The CDR3 consists of 14 residues. Germline-derived CDR1 and CDR2 are SEHNR and FQNEAQ (reference sequence). The CDR3 protein is CASSRTGYEGGYTF. The CDR3 DNA reads as TGTGCCAGCAGCCGCACGGGGTACGAGGGTGGCTACACCTTC.

This clone has more than one count but fewer than ten. V usage is TRBV15 and J usage is TRBJ1-1, with TRBD1 identical over 7 bases. Germline loops: CDR1 LNHNV, CDR2 YYDKDF (reference sequence). The CDR3 length is 16 residues. V shed 0 bases, J shed 7 bases, and the junction held 11 bases outside the gene matches. The CDR3 coding sequence is TGTGCCACCAGCAGAGACTTCAGAGCGGGACAGCGTGAAGCTTTCTTT. Amino acid sequence: CATSRDFRAGQREAFF. The entire variable domain, with the rest obtained from reference TRBV15 and TRBJ1-1, is as follows: DAMVIQNPRYQVTQFGKPVTLSCSQTLNHNVMYWYQQKSSQAPKLLFHYYDKDFNNEADTPDNFQSRRPNTSFCFLDIRSPGLGDTAMYLCATSRDFRAGQREAFFGQGTRLTVV.

The gene calls are TRBV4-1 and TRBJ2-7; TRBD2 agrees at 9 bases. With 4 bases clipped from V and 6 bases from J, the junction kept 19 bases outside the gene matches. The germline CDR1 and CDR2 sequences are MGHRA and YSYEKL. This CDR3 contains 18 residues. CDR3 sequence (DNA): TGCGCCAGCAGCCGCGTTGGGGTAGCGGGAGCTGCCCATCGCGAGCAGTACTTC. This encodes CASSRVGVAGAAHREQYF.

The CDR3 DNA follows: TGTGCCAGCAGTCTCTCCGGGGGCTTAGGGGAAAAACTGTTTTTT. Protein: CASSLSGGLGEKLFF. The chain combines TRBV6-6 with TRBJ1-4, with a weak D call TRBD1 (6 bases). Trimming cost V 5 bases and J 8 bases, with 18 bases left between them. Germline values: CDR1 MNHNY, CDR2 SVGAGI (reference sequence). This CDR3 has 15 amino acids.

V and J are TRBV7-7 and TRBJ1-5; TRBD1 is a possible D gene (6 bases). Per germline, CDR1 SSHAT and CDR2 FNYEAQ (reference sequence). The CDR3 runs to 14 residues. CDR3 nucleotides: TGTCTCTACCGGGGGCTAATGGACGGGCAGCCCCAGCATTTT. Translated: CLYRGLMDGQPQHF.

This chain joins TRBV23-1 and TRBJ2-1; D is tentatively TRBD1 or TRBD2 (5 bases each). TRBV23-1 is classed as an ORF, of uncertain function. The CDR3 totals 14 residues. V lost 3 bases to trimming and J lost 9 bases, with 15 bases between them. CDR3 DNA sequence: TGCGCCAGCAGTCAGAAGGGACCTCAGGGTGAGCAGTTCTTC. This codes for CASSQKGPQGEQFF.

The CDR3 loop reads CASSLILAGGRANEQYF. In DNA form, the CDR3 reads TGTGCCAGCAGCTTAATTTTGGCCGGCGGGAGGGCCAACGAGCAGTACTTC. The chain has TRBV11-2 and TRBJ2-7; 9 bases are a match to TRBD2. Germline trimming cut 2 bases from V and 5 bases from J; bases unmatched to any gene: 13. Germline V gives CDR1 SGHAT, CDR2 FQNNGV. The CDR3 consists of 17 residues.

Here the CDR3 reads CASSHRPPGMNTEAFF. The DNA for the CDR3 is TGTGCCAGCAGCCACAGGCCACCAGGCATGAACACTGAAGCTTTCTTT. The chain couples TRBV9 to TRBJ1-1, with D perhaps TRBD1 (5 bases). The germline V and J ends were trimmed by 4 bases and 0 bases, with 16 bases remaining between them. The CDR3 contains 16 residues. Per germline, CDR1 SGDLS and CDR2 YYNGEE.

The chain combines TRBV28 with TRBJ2-4, with D possibly TRBD1 on 6 matching bases. This CDR3 has 16 amino acids. Trimming shortened V by 4 bases and J by 0 bases, and 13 bases separated the two germline ends. From germline, CDR1 is MDHEN and CDR2 SYDVKM. CDR3 sequence: CASSSPGHLAKNIQYF. The CDR3 DNA reads as TGTGCCAGCAGTTCACCGGGACATCTAGCCAAAAACATTCAGTACTTC.

The V and J genes are TRBV30 and TRBJ2-7; a possible D gene is TRBD2 (6 bases). Trimming removed 4 bases at V and 9 bases at J, with 16 bases between. CDR3 length: 12 amino acids. The germline V gene encodes CDR1 GTSNPN and CDR2 SVGIG (reference sequence). CDR3 region: CAWTDRGKPQYF. DNA of the CDR3: TGTGCCTGGACCGACCGCGGGAAGCCGCAGTACTTC.

The gene calls are TRBV5-6 and TRBJ1-3; D is undetermined. The V end was cut by 4 bases, the J end by 0 bases, with 11 bases between. The germline CDR1 and CDR2 sequences are SGHDT and YYEEEE. The CDR3 extends over 15 amino acids. In DNA form, the CDR3 reads TGTGCCAGCAGCCCCGCCGGGAACTCTGGAAACACCATATATTTT. Translating it yields CASSPAGNSGNTIYF.

In nucleotides, the CDR3 is TGTGCCAGTAAGAGCCCGGGAAAAGCAACTGGGGCCAACGTCCTGACTTTC. Translating gives CASKSPGKATGANVLTF. The rearrangement uses TRBV19 and TRBJ2-6; possible D gene TRBD2, 5 bases. Between the trimmed V and J ends, which lost 7 bases and 2 bases, there was a span of 18 bases. This CDR3 has 17 amino acids. Germline assignment: CDR1 LNHDA and CDR2 SQIVND (reference sequence).

The chain has TRBV28 and TRBJ1-2; no firm D call. The V and J ends lost 11 bases and 0 bases respectively, with 10 bases between them. This CDR3 is built from 12 residues. Germline V lookup: CDR1 MDHEN, CDR2 SYDVKM. This CDR3 is CAWATANYGYTF. CDR3 sequence (DNA): TGTGCCTGGGCGACGGCTAACTATGGCTACACCTTC.

The chain joins TRBV9 to TRBJ1-1; D remains unclear. Germline-derived CDR1 and CDR2 are SGDLS and YYNGEE. CDR3 length: 14 amino acids. Deletions cut 0 bases from V and 1 base from J, with 7 bases between. In nucleotides, the CDR3 is TGTGCCAGCAGCGTAGCTTATACGAACACTGAAGCTTTCTTT. This gives the protein CASSVAYTNTEAFF. Filled out from reference TRBV9 and TRBJ1-1, the complete variable domain reads DSGVTQTPKHLITATGQRVTLRCSPRSGDLSVYWYQQSLDQGLQFLIQYYNGEERAKGNILERFSAQQFPDLHSELNLSSLELGDSALYFCASSVAYTNTEAFFGQGTRLTVV.

This clone was recorded many times. The rearrangement uses TRBV5-4 and TRBJ2-7, with 9 bases lining up with TRBD2. This CDR3 region has 16 residues. CDR1 is SGHNT, CDR2 YYREEE, per germline (reference sequence). V shed 2 bases and J 5 bases; nucleotides not matched to a gene: 11. The CDR3 reads CASSLGLAGGINEQYF. For the CDR3, the DNA is TGTGCCAGCAGCTTAGGGCTGGCGGGAGGGATCAACGAGCAGTACTTC.

The rearrangement links TRBV13 to TRBJ2-7; 8 bases are shared with TRBD1. The CDR3 is made up of 15 amino acids. CDR1 is PRHDT, CDR2 FYEKMQ, per germline (reference sequence). V dropped 5 bases and J dropped 5; count of bases not matched to a gene: 11. CDR3: CASSPRQGKVDEQYF. The CDR3 DNA reads as TGTGCCAGCAGCCCACGACAGGGGAAGGTGGACGAGCAGTACTTC.

CDR3 in amino acids: CAIMETYGYTF. As DNA, the CDR3 is TGTGCCATCATGGAAACTTATGGCTACACCTTC. The chain couples TRBV28 to TRBJ1-2; D remains ambiguous. There are 11 residues in the CDR3. Germline V lookup: CDR1 MDHEN, CDR2 SYDVKM. Trimming took off 10 bases at V and 5 bases at J, with 11 bases between the two ends.

CDR3 bases: TGTGCCAGCAGTTTGAGCTCTGGAAACACCATATATTTT. This encodes CASSLSSGNTIYF. This chain uses TRBV27 with TRBJ1-3; no clear D gene. Germline V gene lookup returns CDR1 MNHEY and CDR2 SMNVEV (reference sequence). V lost 3 bases and J 0 bases, leaving 3 bases between the germline ends. The CDR3 has 13 residues.

The CDR3 reads CASSSLRTGSFETQYF. CDR3 nucleotides: TGTGCCAGCAGCTCTCTCCGGACAGGGTCTTTTGAGACCCAGTACTTC. This chain links TRBV7-9 with TRBJ2-5; TRBD1 agrees at 8 bases. J was trimmed by 5 bases and V by 4 bases; bases with no gene match: 12. Germline V gene data show CDR1 as SEHNR and CDR2 as FQNEAQ (reference sequence). The CDR3 is 16 residues long.

In this sample, this clone turned up a few times. CDR3 nucleotides: TGTGCCAGCAGTTCAGGGGGGTGGGAGCAGTACTTC. This sequence encodes CASSSGGWEQYF. The rearrangement joins TRBV2 to TRBJ2-7, with D possibly TRBD1 on 7 matching bases. CDR3 size: 12 residues. The V gene lost 5 bases and the J gene lost 7 bases, with 12 bases spanning the gap. Germline V gene data show CDR1 as SNHLY and CDR2 as FYNNEI.

The V gene is TRBV6-5, the J gene TRBJ1-3; perhaps TRBD1 as D (6 bases). With 0 bases removed from V and 4 bases from J, the gap between germline ends came to 13 bases. Germline CDR1 is MNHEY and CDR2 is SVGAGI. The length of the CDR3 is 16 residues. The CDR3 DNA sequence: TGTGCCAGCAGTTACTCGATCGCAGGGGCGGGAAACACCATATATTTT. As protein: CASSYSIAGAGNTIYF.

CDR3 bases: TGTGCCAGCAGCCAATCCGGGACAGGGTCCTCCTACGAGCAGTACTTC. This codes for CASSQSGTGSSYEQYF. The chain is built from TRBV14 and TRBJ2-7, with 9 nucleotides matching TRBD1. J lost 0 bases, V lost 2 bases, and 5 bases had no gene match. CDR3 size: 16 residues. Germline V lookup: CDR1 SGHDN, CDR2 FVKESK.

This clone was seen once. The chain is built from TRBV27 and TRBJ2-5; TRBD1 aligns across 10 bases. The CDR3 extends over 15 amino acids. With V trimmed by 6 bases and J by 4 bases, 8 bases remained unmatched. Germline V gene sequence: CDR1 MNHEY, CDR2 SMNVEV (reference sequence). The CDR3 is CASRPTGGAAETQYF. For the CDR3, the DNA is TGTGCCAGCAGGCCGACAGGGGGCGCCGCAGAGACCCAGTACTTC.